This is a list of T cell receptor beta chains from one sample in a study of T cell repertoires in cytomegalovirus infection. What these receptors recognize is not known. TCRdb re-derived calls from the reads in MiXCR, one entry per CDR3 protein. This repertoire shows about 78,000 distinct CDR3 sequences, around 37% found once; its top ten account for 85% to 95%. Sequencing used CD8+ T cells from cultured PBMCs, obtained from culture after CMV antigen stimulation. These receptors were taken from a human donor in good health (CMV status not recorded). Some clones in this sample may be carry-over from other donors' samples. CDR3s include the opening cysteine and the closing phenylalanine or tryptophan. The order of the fields is clone size, J gene, V gene, D gene, CDR3 DNA, CDR3 protein. The D gene is left open where the match is weak. Size values are once, few and many counts, or a class for expanded clones, and some rows have none.

. | TRBJ2-1 | TRBV27 | . | TGTGCCAGCAGTTTATCGGCAGGGGAAACCTACAATGAGCAGTTCTTC | CASSLSAGETYNEQFF
once | TRBJ2-7 | TRBV3-1 | . | TGTGCCAGCAGCCAAGACCCGCGCTACAGGGAAGCCCCCTACGAGCAGTACTTC | CASSQDPRYREAPYEQYF
. | TRBJ2-2 | TRBV12-3/TRBV12-4 | . | TGTGCCAGCAACAAGGAGGGGAACACCGGGGAGCTGTTTTTT | CASNKEGNTGELFF
few | TRBJ1-6 | TRBV27 | . | TGTGCCAGCAGCAAAGGGATTGGATATTCACCCCTCCACTTT | CASSKGIGYSPLHF
many | TRBJ2-5 | TRBV7-2 | . | TGTGCCAGCAGCTCTCTCAGTGGGGGCCTGGGGAAGACCCAGTACTTC | CASSSLSGGLGKTQYF
few | TRBJ1-2 | TRBV7-9 | . | TGTGCCAGCAGCCAAGGGGGGGCGCAAAATGGCTACACCTTC | CASSQGGAQNGYTF
few | TRBJ1-5 | TRBV6-1 | . | TGTGCCAGCAGCTTCCGACACGGCAATCAGCCCCAGCATTTT | CASSFRHGNQPQHF
few | TRBJ2-1 | TRBV7-8 | . | TGTGCCAGCAGCTTACCTACCTCAGGGTACAATGAGCAGTTCTTC | CASSLPTSGYNEQFF
. | TRBJ1-2 | TRBV4-3 | TRBD1 | TGCGCCAGCAGCCAGCCCGGGACAGGGCGTCCTTCGCATGGCTACACCTTC | CASSQPGTGRPSHGYTF
. | TRBJ1-1 | TRBV6-6 | TRBD1 | TGTGCCAGCAGTTGGGGACAGGGGGTGTTCGTGACTGAAGCTTTCTTT | CASSWGQGVFVTEAFF
few | TRBJ1-2 | TRBV12-3/TRBV12-4 | . | TGTGCCAGCAGTTGGGGGACCAGCTATGGCTACACCTTC | CASSWGTSYGYTF
few | TRBJ2-2 | TRBV24-1 | . | TGTGCCACCAGTGATTGGGATAGGGGGGCCACGGATTCCGGGGAGCTGTTTTTT | CATSDWDRGATDSGELFF
. | TRBJ1-5 | TRBV19 | TRBD1 | TGTGCCAGTAGTATCGGGACAGGGGGCAATCAGCCCCAGCATTTT | CASSIGTGGNQPQHF
. | TRBJ1-2 | TRBV7-2 | . | TGTGCCAGCAGCGGAAGGACACAGGGCTACACCTTC | CASSGRTQGYTF
. | TRBJ2-7 | TRBV6-2/TRBV6-3 | . | TGTGCCAGCAGTGGGACCGATCGCTACGAGCAGTACTTC | CASSGTDRYEQYF
few | TRBJ1-4 | TRBV27 | TRBD1 | TGTGCCAGCAGTCCGGTACAGGGGACTAATGAAAAACTGTTTTTT | CASSPVQGTNEKLFF
. | TRBJ1-1 | TRBV5-6 | TRBD1 | TGTGCCAGCAGCTTGGGACAGGGGGAATACGTGAACACTGAAGCTTTCTTT | CASSLGQGEYVNTEAFF
. | TRBJ1-3 | TRBV2 | TRBD1 | TGTGCCAGCAGTGAAGGGGCAGGGGGCTACTCTGGAAACACCATATATTTT | CASSEGAGGYSGNTIYF
many | TRBJ1-2 | TRBV7-8 | . | TGTGCCAGCAGCTTAGGGGTCGGGGGTGGCTACACCTTC | CASSLGVGGGYTF
. | TRBJ2-1 | TRBV6-1 | . | TGTGCCAGCGTGCCGGGGGCCCAACTAGACCCTGAGCAGTTCTTC | CASVPGAQLDPEQFF
. | TRBJ2-1 | TRBV28 | TRBD2 | TGTGCCAGTTCTCTCCGGGAGGATTACAATGAGCAGTTCTTC | CASSLREDYNEQFF
. | TRBJ2-7 | TRBV20-1 | . | TGCAGTGCTAGAGCAGTGAACACCTACGAGCAGTACTTC | CSARAVNTYEQYF
. | TRBJ2-7 | TRBV19 | TRBD1 | TGTGCCAGTAGCTATCGGACAGGAACCTACGAGCAGTACTTC | CASSYRTGTYEQYF
. | TRBJ2-7 | TRBV7-4 | TRBD1 | TGTGCCAGCAGCTTGGACAGGGGGTACCACGAGCAGTACTTC | CASSLDRGYHEQYF
. | TRBJ2-5 | TRBV11-2 | . | TGTGCCAGCAGCGACCGACAGGGAGGGGAGACCCAGTACTTC | CASSDRQGGETQYF
few | TRBJ2-1 | TRBV6-2/TRBV6-3 | . | TGTGCCAGCAGTTACCCGCGCCCTGAGCAGTTCTTC | CASSYPRPEQFF
few | TRBJ1-2 | TRBV6-2/TRBV6-3 | . | TGTGCCAGTATCGGGCAGACTGATGGCTACACCTTC | CASIGQTDGYTF
. | TRBJ1-1 | TRBV2 | . | TGTGCCAGACAACCGATTTTCATGAACACTGAAGCTTTCTTT | CARQPIFMNTEAFF
once | TRBJ1-1 | TRBV10-3 | . | TGTGCCATCAGTGGGGGTTTCCTGAACACTGAAGCTTTCTTT | CAISGGFLNTEAFF
. | TRBJ2-7 | TRBV2 | TRBD1 | TGTGCCAGAAGGGGGCCGGAGAGGGTCCACGAGCAGTACTTC | CARRGPERVHEQYF
. | TRBJ2-7 | TRBV13 | TRBD1 | TGTGCCAGCAAACTACAGGGGTCAGTGGGCGAGCAGTACTTC | CASKLQGSVGEQYF
. | TRBJ2-3 | TRBV20-1 | . | TGCAGTGCTAGAGATCTAGTTAGTAGGACAGATACGCAGTATTTT | CSARDLVSRTDTQYF
once | TRBJ2-3 | TRBV5-4 | TRBD2 | TGTGCCAGCAGTCCGGGACTAGGCACAGATACGCAGTATTTT | CASSPGLGTDTQYF
. | TRBJ1-1 | TRBV7-6 | . | TGTGCCAGCAGCTACGGCCAGGGCCCGGTGGCTGAAGCTTTCTTT | CASSYGQGPVAEAFF
. | TRBJ2-5 | TRBV2 | . | TGTGCCAGCAGAACCGGTCGGCACCCAATAGATTTC | CASRTGRHPIDF
few | TRBJ1-2 | TRBV4-2 | . | TGTGCCAGCAGCCAAGATCGAGGCAGGCCCCGCTACACCTTC | CASSQDRGRPRYTF
. | TRBJ2-1 | TRBV6-6 | TRBD2 | TGTGCCAGCAGTTACCCCGTCCCGGGACTAGCCAATGAGCAGTTCTTC | CASSYPVPGLANEQFF
few | TRBJ1-1 | TRBV19 | . | TGTGCCAGCGGAGCGACAGAGAACACTGAAGCTTTCTTT | CASGATENTEAFF
many | TRBJ1-5 | TRBV20-1 | TRBD1 | TGCAGTGCGACAGGGGAATATAGCAATCAGCCCCAGCATTTT | CSATGEYSNQPQHF
. | TRBJ2-7 | TRBV4-1 | . | TGCGCCAGCAGCCAAGTTCCCGGAAACCTCGGGCGGGAGCAGTACTTC | CASSQVPGNLGREQYF
. | TRBJ2-3 | TRBV27 | . | TGTGCCAGCAGGTACAGGGTTAGCACAGATACGCAGTATTTT | CASRYRVSTDTQYF
. | TRBJ1-2 | TRBV6-5 | . | TGTGCCAGCAGTTACTCCGGGACAAATCCTCTTTATGGCTACACCTTC | CASSYSGTNPLYGYTF
. | TRBJ2-7 | TRBV28 | . | TGTGCCAGCAGTCCTTGGGGGGGCCCGGGATGGGAGCAGTACTTC | CASSPWGGPGWEQYF
. | TRBJ2-1 | TRBV7-6 | TRBD2 | TGTGCCAGCAGCTTAAGGAGGGGACTAGCGGGAGACAATGAGCAGTTCTTC | CASSLRRGLAGDNEQFF
. | TRBJ1-5 | TRBV6-2/TRBV6-3 | . | TGTGCCAGCAGTTACGCCCGAGATTTTCGGACGACTCGCGGGAATCAGCCCCAGCATTTT | CASSYARDFRTTRGNQPQHF
many | TRBJ1-5 | TRBV7-8 | . | TGTGCCAGCAGCTTCAGGGGAGCTCCGAATCAGCCCCAGCATTTT | CASSFRGAPNQPQHF
few | TRBJ2-1 | TRBV9 | TRBD1 | TGTGCCAGCAGCCCATTTCGTGGGGACAGGGAGCAGTTCTTC | CASSPFRGDREQFF
. | TRBJ2-7 | TRBV5-6 | . | TGTGCCAGCAGCTTGGCCGGGACCTACGAGCAGTACTTC | CASSLAGTYEQYF
. | TRBJ2-7 | TRBV7-9 | TRBD1 | TGTGCCAGCAGCTCATCAAGACAGGGGGCCCCTCCAGGCGAGCAGTACTTC | CASSSSRQGAPPGEQYF
few | TRBJ2-1 | TRBV6-5 | TRBD2 | TGTGCCAGCAGTAGCGGGGGGAGCTCCTACAATGAGCAGTTCTTC | CASSSGGSSYNEQFF
. | TRBJ2-2 | TRBV6-6 | . | TGTGCCAGCAGTTACTCACCGGTGGATCCAAGAAAAAACACCGGGGAGCTGTTTTTT | CASSYSPVDPRKNTGELFF
. | TRBJ2-7 | TRBV20-1 | TRBD1 | TGCAGTGCTAGAGGGACAGGTGTCTCCTACGAGCAGTACTTC | CSARGTGVSYEQYF
few | TRBJ2-1 | TRBV6-2/TRBV6-3 | TRBD1 | TGTGCCAGCAGTTACTGGACAGGGAGCTCCTACAATGAGCAGTTCTTC | CASSYWTGSSYNEQFF
. | TRBJ2-7 | TRBV11-3 | . | TGTGCCAGCAGCCCGGACAGCTCTAACGAGCAGTACTTC | CASSPDSSNEQYF
few | TRBJ1-4 | TRBV7-2 | TRBD1 | TGTGCCAGCAGCTTAGAGGGGACAGGGGTCGCTTATAATGAAAAACTGTTTTTT | CASSLEGTGVAYNEKLFF